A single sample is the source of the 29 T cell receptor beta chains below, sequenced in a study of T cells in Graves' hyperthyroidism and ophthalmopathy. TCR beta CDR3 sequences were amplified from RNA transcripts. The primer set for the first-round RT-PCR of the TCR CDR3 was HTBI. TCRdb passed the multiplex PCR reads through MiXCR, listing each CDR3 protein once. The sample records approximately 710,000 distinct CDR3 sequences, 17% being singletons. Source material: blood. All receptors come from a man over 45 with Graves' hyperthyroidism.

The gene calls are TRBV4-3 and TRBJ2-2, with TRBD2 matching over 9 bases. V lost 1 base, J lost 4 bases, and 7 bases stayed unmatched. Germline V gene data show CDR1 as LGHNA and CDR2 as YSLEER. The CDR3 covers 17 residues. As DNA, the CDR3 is TGCGCCAGCAGCCAAGCCTCGCCGGGACTAGCCACCGGGGAGCTGTTTTTT. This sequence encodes CASSQASPGLATGELFF.

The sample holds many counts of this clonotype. Written as DNA, the CDR3 is TGTGCCAGCAGTTTCCGGGGCACTGAAGCTTTCTTT. Translated, it gives CASSFRGTEAFF. The chain recombines TRBV12-3 or TRBV12-4 with TRBJ1-1; unclear D gene. The V gene lost 3 bases and the J gene lost 4 bases, with 6 bases spanning the gap. This CDR3 contains 12 residues.

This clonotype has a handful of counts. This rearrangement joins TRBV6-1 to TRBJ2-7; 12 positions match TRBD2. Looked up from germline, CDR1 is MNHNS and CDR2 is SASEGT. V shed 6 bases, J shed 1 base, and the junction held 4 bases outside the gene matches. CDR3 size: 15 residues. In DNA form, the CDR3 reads TGTGCCAGCAGGAGACTAGCGGGGGAATCCTACGAGCAGTACTTC. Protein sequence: CASRRLAGESYEQYF.

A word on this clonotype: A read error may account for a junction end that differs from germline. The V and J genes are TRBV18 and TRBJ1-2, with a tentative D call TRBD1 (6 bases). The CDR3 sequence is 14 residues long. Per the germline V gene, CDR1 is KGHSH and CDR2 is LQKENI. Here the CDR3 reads CVSSPPDRIYGYTF. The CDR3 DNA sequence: TGTGTCAGCTCACCCCCCGACAGGATCTATGGCTACACCTTC.

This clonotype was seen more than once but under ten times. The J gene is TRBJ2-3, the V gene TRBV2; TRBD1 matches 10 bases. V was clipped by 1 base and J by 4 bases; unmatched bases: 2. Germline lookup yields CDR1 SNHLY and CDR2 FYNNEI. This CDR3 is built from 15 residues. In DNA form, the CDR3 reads TGTGCCAGCAGTGAAGTGACAGGGGGCGCAGATACGCAGTATTTT. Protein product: CASSEVTGGADTQYF.

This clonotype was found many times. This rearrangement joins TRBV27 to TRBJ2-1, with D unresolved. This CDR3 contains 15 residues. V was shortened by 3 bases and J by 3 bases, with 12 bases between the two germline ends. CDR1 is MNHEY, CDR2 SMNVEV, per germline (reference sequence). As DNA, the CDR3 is TGTGCCAGCAGTTTGTCCCCGCCATTCTACAATGAGCAGTTCTTC. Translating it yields CASSLSPPFYNEQFF.

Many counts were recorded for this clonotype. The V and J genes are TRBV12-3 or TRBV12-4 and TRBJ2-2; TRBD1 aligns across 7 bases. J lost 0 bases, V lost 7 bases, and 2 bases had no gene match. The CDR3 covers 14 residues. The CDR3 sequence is CASTGGPNTGELFF. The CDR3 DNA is TGTGCCAGCACAGGGGGTCCGAACACCGGGGAGCTGTTTTTT.

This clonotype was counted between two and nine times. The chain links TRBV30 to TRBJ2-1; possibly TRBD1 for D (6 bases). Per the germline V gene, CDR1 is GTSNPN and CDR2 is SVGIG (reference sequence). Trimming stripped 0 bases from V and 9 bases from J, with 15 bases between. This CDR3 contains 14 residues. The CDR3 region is CAWSVMSGAGEQFF. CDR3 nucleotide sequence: TGTGCCTGGAGTGTAATGTCAGGGGCAGGTGAGCAGTTCTTC. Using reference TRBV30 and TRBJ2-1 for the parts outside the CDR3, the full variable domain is SQTIHQWPATLVQPVGSPLSLECTVEGTSNPNLYWYRQAAGRGLQLLFYSVGIGQISSEVPQNLSASRPQDRQFILSSKKLLLSDSGFYLCAWSVMSGAGEQFFGPGTRLTVL.

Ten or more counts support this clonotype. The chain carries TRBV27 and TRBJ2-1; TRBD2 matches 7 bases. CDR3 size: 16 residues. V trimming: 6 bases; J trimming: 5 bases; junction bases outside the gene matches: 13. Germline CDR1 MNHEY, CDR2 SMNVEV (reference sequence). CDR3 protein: CASSPDGSSGNNEQFF. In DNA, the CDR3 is TGTGCCAGCAGCCCCGACGGGTCTAGCGGTAACAATGAGCAGTTCTTC.

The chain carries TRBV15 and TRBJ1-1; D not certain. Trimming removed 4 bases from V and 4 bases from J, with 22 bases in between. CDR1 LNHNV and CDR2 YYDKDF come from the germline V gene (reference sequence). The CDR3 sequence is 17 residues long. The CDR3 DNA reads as TGTGCCACCAGCACTCGTCCGGCGGGAGGGCGAGTCACTGAAGCTTTCTTT. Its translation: CATSTRPAGGRVTEAFF.

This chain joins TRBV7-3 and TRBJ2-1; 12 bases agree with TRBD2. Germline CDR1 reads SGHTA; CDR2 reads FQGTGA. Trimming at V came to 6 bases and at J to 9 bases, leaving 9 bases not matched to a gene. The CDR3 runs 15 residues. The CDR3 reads CASSQGSSGRVEQFF. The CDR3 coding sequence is TGTGCCAGCAGTCAAGGGTCTAGCGGGAGGGTTGAGCAGTTCTTC.

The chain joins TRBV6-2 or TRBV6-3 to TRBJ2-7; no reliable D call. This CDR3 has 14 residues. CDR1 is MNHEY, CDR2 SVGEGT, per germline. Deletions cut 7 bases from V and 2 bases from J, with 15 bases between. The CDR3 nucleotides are TGTGCCAGCACTACCCTCGCCCACACCTACGAGCAGTACTTC. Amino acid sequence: CASTTLAHTYEQYF.

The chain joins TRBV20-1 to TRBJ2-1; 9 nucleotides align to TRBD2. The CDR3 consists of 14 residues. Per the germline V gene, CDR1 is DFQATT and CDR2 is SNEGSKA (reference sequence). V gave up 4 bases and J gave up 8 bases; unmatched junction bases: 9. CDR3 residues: CSAIMAGGYYEQFF. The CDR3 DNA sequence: TGCAGTGCTATAATGGCGGGAGGGTACTATGAGCAGTTCTTC.

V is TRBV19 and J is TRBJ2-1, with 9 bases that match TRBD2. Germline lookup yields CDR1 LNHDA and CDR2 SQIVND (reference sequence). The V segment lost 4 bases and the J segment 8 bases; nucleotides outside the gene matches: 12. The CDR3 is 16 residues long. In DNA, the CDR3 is TGTGCCAGTAGTAAACGGACTAGCGAAAGGTTTTATGAGCAGTTCTTC. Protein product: CASSKRTSERFYEQFF.

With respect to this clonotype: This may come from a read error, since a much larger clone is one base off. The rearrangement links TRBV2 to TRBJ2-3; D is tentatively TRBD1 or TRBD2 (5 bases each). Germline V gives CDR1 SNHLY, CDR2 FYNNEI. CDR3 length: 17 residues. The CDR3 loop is CTSGGRETAPSTDTQYF. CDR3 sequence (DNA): TGTACCAGCGGAGGCAGGGAGACCGCGCCTAGCACAGATACGCAGTATTTT.

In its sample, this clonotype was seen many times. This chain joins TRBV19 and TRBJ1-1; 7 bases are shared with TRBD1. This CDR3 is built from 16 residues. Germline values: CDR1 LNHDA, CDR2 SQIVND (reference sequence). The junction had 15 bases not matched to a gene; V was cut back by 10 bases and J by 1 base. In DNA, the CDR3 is TGTGCCACTGTAGAGAGGGGGCGCGGAGGGAACACTGAAGCTTTCTTT. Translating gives CATVERGRGGNTEAFF.

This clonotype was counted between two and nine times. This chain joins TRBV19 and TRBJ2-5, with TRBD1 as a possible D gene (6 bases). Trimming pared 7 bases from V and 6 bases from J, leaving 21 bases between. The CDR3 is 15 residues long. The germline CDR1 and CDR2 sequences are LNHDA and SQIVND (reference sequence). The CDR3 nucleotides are TGTGCCAGTAAGAGTAAGGCAGACAGGTTGCAGACCCAGTACTTC. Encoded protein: CASKSKADRLQTQYF.

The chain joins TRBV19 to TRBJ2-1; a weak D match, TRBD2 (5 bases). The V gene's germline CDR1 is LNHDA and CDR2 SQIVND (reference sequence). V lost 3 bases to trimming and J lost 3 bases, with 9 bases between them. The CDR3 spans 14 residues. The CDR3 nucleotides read TGTGCCAGTAGTATTTTTAGCGACTACAATGAGCAGTTCTTC. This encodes CASSIFSDYNEQFF.

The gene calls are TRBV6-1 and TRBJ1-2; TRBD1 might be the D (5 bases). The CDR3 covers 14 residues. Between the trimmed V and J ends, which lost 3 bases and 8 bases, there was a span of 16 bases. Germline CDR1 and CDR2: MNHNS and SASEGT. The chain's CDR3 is CASSERGASWGYTF. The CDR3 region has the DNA TGTGCCAGCAGTGAGAGGGGCGCGTCTTGGGGCTACACCTTC.

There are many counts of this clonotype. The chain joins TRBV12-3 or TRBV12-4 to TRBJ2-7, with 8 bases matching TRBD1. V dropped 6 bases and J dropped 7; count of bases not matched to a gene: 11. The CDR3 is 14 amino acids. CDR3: CASRRQGRVREQYF. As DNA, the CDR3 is TGTGCCAGCAGGCGACAGGGGAGAGTACGGGAGCAGTACTTC.

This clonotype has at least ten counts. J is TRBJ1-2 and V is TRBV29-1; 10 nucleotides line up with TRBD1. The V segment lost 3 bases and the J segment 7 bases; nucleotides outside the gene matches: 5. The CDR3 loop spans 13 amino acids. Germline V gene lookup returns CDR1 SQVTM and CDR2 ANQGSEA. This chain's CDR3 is CSVDGQGVGGYTF. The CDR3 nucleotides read TGCAGCGTTGACGGACAGGGGGTTGGTGGCTACACCTTC. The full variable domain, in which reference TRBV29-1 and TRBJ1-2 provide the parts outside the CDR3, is SAVISQKPSRDICQRGTSLTIQCQVDSQVTMMFWYRQQPGQSLTLIATANQGSEATYESGFVIDKFPISRPNLTFSTLTVSNMSPEDSSIYLCSVDGQGVGGYTFGSGTRLTVV.

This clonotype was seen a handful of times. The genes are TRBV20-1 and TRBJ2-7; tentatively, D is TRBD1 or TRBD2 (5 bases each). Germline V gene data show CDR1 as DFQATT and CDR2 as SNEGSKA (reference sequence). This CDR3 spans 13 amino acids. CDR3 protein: CRPKPGRWYEQYF. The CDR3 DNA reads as TGCAGGCCGAAGCCGGGACGGTGGTACGAGCAGTACTTC.

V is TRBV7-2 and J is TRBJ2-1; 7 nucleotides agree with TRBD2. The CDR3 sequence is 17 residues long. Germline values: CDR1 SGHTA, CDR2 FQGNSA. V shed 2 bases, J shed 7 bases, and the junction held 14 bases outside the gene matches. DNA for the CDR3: TGTGCCAGCAGCTTATCCTTCGGCGGGAGAGTTAGGAATGAGCAGTTCTTC. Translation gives CASSLSFGGRVRNEQFF.

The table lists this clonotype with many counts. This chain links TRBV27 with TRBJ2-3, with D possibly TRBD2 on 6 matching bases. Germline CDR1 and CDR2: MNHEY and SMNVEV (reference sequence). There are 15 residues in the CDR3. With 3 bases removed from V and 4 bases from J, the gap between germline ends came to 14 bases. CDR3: CASSLIRERADTQYF. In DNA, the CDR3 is TGTGCCAGCAGTTTGATCCGGGAGAGGGCAGATACGCAGTATTTT.

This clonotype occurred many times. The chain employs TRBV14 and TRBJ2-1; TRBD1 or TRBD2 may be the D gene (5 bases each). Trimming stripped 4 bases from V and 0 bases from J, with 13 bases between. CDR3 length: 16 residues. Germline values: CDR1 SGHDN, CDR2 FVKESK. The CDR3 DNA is TGTGCCAGCAGCCCTGGGACGCGTAGCTCCTACAATGAGCAGTTCTTC. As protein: CASSPGTRSSYNEQFF.

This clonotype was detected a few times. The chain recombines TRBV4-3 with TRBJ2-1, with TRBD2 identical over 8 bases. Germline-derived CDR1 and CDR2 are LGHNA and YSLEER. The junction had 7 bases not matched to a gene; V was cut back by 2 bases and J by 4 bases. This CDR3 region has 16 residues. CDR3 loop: CASSQTITSGYNEQFF. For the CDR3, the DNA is TGCGCCAGCAGCCAAACTATAACTAGCGGATACAATGAGCAGTTCTTC.

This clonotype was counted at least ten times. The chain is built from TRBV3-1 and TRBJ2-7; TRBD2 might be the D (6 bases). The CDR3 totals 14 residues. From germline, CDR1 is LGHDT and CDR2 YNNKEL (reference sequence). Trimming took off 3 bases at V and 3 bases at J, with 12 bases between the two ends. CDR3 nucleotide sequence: TGTGCCAGCAGCCAGCGGGGCCTACTCTACGAGCAGTACTTC. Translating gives CASSQRGLLYEQYF.

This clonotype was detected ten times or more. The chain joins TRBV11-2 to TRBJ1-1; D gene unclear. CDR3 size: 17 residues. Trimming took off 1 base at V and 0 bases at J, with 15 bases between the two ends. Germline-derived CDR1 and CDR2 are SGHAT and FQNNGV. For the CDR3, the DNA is TGTGCCAGCAGCTTAGGGCGGCCCTCTAGAGTGAACACTGAAGCTTTCTTT. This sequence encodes CASSLGRPSRVNTEAFF.

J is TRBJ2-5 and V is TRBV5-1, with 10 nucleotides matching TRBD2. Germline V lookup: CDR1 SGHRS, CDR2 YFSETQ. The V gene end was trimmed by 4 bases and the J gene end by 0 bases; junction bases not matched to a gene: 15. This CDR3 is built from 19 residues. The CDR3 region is CASSQRGTGLADNQETQYF. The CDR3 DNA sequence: TGCGCCAGCAGCCAAAGAGGAACTGGACTAGCGGATAACCAAGAGACCCAGTACTTC.